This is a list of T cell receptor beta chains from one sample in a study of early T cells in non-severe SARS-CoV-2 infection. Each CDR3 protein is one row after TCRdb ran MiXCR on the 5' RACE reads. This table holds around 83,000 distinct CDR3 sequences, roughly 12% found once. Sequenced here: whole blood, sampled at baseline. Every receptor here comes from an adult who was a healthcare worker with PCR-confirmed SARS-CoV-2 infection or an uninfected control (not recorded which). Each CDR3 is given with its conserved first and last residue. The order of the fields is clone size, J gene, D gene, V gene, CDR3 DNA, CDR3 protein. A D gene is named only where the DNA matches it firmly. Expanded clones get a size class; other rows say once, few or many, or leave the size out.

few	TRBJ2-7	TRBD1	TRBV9	TGTGCCAGCAGCTACCGACAGGGCCTGGGGGACGAGCAGTACTTC	CASSYRQGLGDEQYF
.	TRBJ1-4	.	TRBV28	TGTGCCAGCAGTCTTGGGCCCGAGGGCGAAAAACTGTTTTTT	CASSLGPEGEKLFF
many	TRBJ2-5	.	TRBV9	TGTGCCAGCAGCGTAGAAGAGGGCCAAGAGACCCAGTACTTC	CASSVEEGQETQYF
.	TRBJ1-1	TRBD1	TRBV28	TGTGCCAGCAGATCCCCAGGGGGCAGAAAAAAAGCTGAAGCTTTCTTT	CASRSPGGRKKAEAFF
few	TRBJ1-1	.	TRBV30	TGTGCCTGGACGGGCGCGCAAACTGAAGCTTTCTTT	CAWTGAQTEAFF
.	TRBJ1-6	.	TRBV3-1	TGTGCCAGCAGCCAAGAGGCGAGGCGACCCCTCCACTTT	CASSQEARRPLHF
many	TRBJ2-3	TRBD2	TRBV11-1	TGTGCCAGCAGCTTCGGACTAGGGGCTAGCACAGATACGCAGTATTTT	CASSFGLGASTDTQYF
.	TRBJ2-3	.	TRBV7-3	TGTGCCAGCAGCGTACAAACGGGGAACCCCCTCAATACGCAGTATTTT	CASSVQTGNPLNTQYF
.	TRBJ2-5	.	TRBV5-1	TGCGCCAGCAGCTCCCGGTCGGGCTATACGGGGACCCAGTACTTC	CASSSRSGYTGTQYF
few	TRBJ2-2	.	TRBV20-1	TGCAGTGCCCCCCGGGGGCTCGGGGAGCTGTTTTTT	CSAPRGLGELFF
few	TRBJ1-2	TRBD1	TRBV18	TGTGCCAGCTCACAGGACAGGGTCTATGGCTACACCTTC	CASSQDRVYGYTF
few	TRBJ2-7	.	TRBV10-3	TGTGCCATCAGTAAGGCCGGGCCCACCTACGAGCAGTACTTC	CAISKAGPTYEQYF
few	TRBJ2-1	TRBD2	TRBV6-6	TGTGCCAGCAGACCACTAGCGGGCCATTACAATGAGCAGTTCTTC	CASRPLAGHYNEQFF
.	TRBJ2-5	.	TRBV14	TGTGCCAGCAGCCAACTAGCGTCTGGAGAGACCCAGTACTTC	CASSQLASGETQYF
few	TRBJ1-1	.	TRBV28	TGTGCCAGCAGTTTTGGGATACCCCCTGAAGCTTTCTTT	CASSFGIPPEAFF
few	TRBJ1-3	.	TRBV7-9	TGTGCCAGCAGCCCAGGGATCTCTGGAAACACCATATATTTT	CASSPGISGNTIYF
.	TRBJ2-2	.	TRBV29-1	TGCAGCGTTGTGGGGAGCACCGGGGAGCTGTTTTTT	CSVVGSTGELFF